These 14 T cell receptor beta chains share one sample of origin, sequenced in a study of vaccination and CD4 T cells after COVID-19. Scientists ran DNA taken from cultured CD4+ T cells through the Oncomine TCR Beta short-read assay for sequencing. Using its own MiXCR run on the PCR reads, TCRdb lists one record per CDR3 protein. This table has fewer than 15,000 distinct CDR3 sequences, under 65% appearing once. Stated treatment: approximately 11-day PBMC culture with coronavirus spike peptide pools or control peptides (ViraFEST assay). Their cognate antigens are unknown. Sequencing input: CD4+ T cells from blood, cultured in vitro. The source of these receptors is a human donor who had recovered from COVID-19.

This clonotype was seen only a few times. V usage is TRBV20-1 and J usage is TRBJ2-3, with 7 bases fitting TRBD2. The CDR3 length is 17 residues. In germline, CDR1 is DFQATT, CDR2 SNEGSKA (reference sequence). Trimming at V came to 0 bases and at J to 1 base, leaving 10 bases not matched to a gene. The CDR3 DNA sequence: TGCAGTGCTAGAGATCCTTTCGGGCTAGCGGGCACAGATACGCAGTATTTT. This translates into CSARDPFGLAGTDTQYF.

This clonotype has more than one count but fewer than ten. This sequence joins TRBV21-1 and TRBJ2-5. TRBV21-1 is flagged as a pseudogene. The CDR3 runs 14 residues. The CDR3 protein is CASYEQCPQETQYF. CDR3 DNA sequence: TGTGCCAGCTATGAACAGTGCCCCCAAGAGACCCAGTACTTC.

This clonotype was counted only a few times. The chain uses TRBV29-1 and TRBJ1-1; 8 nucleotides match TRBD1. With V trimmed by 5 bases and J by 4 bases, 6 bases remained unmatched. There are 13 residues in the CDR3. The germline V gene encodes CDR1 SQVTM and CDR2 ANQGSEA. For the CDR3, the DNA is TGCAGCGTTAGACAGGGGTGGACCACTGAAGCTTTCTTT. Translating it yields CSVRQGWTTEAFF.

There are a few counts of this clonotype. V usage is TRBV12-3 or TRBV12-4 and J usage is TRBJ2-5; 7 bases fit TRBD1. The CDR3 loop spans 18 amino acids. Trimming removed 1 base from V and 1 base from J; junction bases left unmatched: 12. The CDR3 sequence: CASSLGVRQGQSQETQYF. CDR3 sequence (DNA): TGTGCCAGCAGTTTAGGGGTTAGACAGGGCCAGTCCCAAGAGACCCAGTACTTC.

This CDR3 reads CASSHSGSSYEQYF. The CDR3 bases are TGTGCCAGCAGCCATAGCGGGAGCTCCTACGAGCAGTACTTC. The chain recombines TRBV12-3 or TRBV12-4 with TRBJ2-7; TRBD2 aligns across 9 bases. This CDR3 spans 14 amino acids. The trim removed 6 bases at V and 0 bases at J, leaving 3 bases unmatched.

This clonotype was observed a few times. The chain uses TRBV10-1 and TRBJ1-2, with D hard to call. Deletions cut 0 bases from V and 2 bases from J, with 4 bases between. The CDR3 totals 13 residues. Germline CDR1 WNHNN, CDR2 SYGVQD (reference sequence). CDR3 sequence (DNA): TGCGCCAGCAGTGAGTCTTCCAACTATGGCTACACCTTC. Its translation: CASSESSNYGYTF.

This clonotype was recorded a few times. The chain carries TRBV6-2 or TRBV6-3 and TRBJ2-7; 9 bases agree with TRBD1. Germline V gene data show CDR1 as MNHEY and CDR2 as SVGEGT. The CDR3 extends over 14 amino acids. V was pared by 5 bases and J by 4 bases, with 6 bases of the junction left unmatched. The CDR3 DNA sequence: TGTGCCAGCAGTGCCCGGGACAGGGCGTACGAGCAGTACTTC. This codes for CASSARDRAYEQYF.

A remark on this clonotype: The germline gene is not matched at one end of the junction; a read error may be the cause. The V call is TRBV5-3, the J call TRBJ2-7; 7 bases are shared with TRBD2. TRBV5-3 is an open reading frame whose function is uncertain. This CDR3 has 15 residues. Here the CDR3 DNA reads TGTGCCAGCAGCTTCGCGGGAGCACCTTCCTACGAGCAGTACTTC. This encodes CASSFAGAPSYEQYF.

This rearrangement joins TRBV6-2 or TRBV6-3 to TRBJ2-3, with 10 bases lining up with TRBD1. The ends lost 11 bases at V and 3 bases at J; junction bases unmatched: 5. This CDR3 comprises 13 residues. Germline CDR1 reads MNHEY; CDR2 reads SVGEGT. The CDR3 reads CAAGTGETDTQYF. CDR3 coding DNA: TGTGCCGCCGGGACAGGGGAAACAGATACGCAGTATTTT.

This chain joins TRBV6-1 and TRBJ2-4; perhaps TRBD2 as D (6 bases). Trimming pared 8 bases from V and 7 bases from J, leaving 15 bases between. The CDR3 is made up of 13 amino acids. CDR1 is MNHNS and CDR2 is SASEGT in the germline V gene. This chain's CDR3 is CASSLGGRNIQYF. The CDR3, as DNA: TGTGCCAGCTCCTTGGGAGGTCGGAACATTCAGTACTTC.

This chain uses TRBV28 with TRBJ1-6; TRBD1 is a possible D gene (5 bases). This CDR3 is built from 16 residues. Germline V gene sequence: CDR1 MDHEN, CDR2 SYDVKM. Trimming took off 5 bases at V and 0 bases at J, with 11 bases between the two ends. This chain's CDR3 is CASSSGGSSYNSPLHF. The CDR3 DNA reads as TGTGCCAGCAGTAGTGGGGGGAGCTCCTATAATTCACCCCTCCACTTT.

The chain recombines TRBV6-5 with TRBJ1-5; possible D gene TRBD1, 5 bases. Germline CDR1 and CDR2: MNHEY and SVGAGI. Deletions cut 0 bases from V and 4 bases from J, with 10 bases between. The length of the CDR3 is 15 residues. CDR3 coding DNA: TGTGCCAGCAGTTACTCGGCCAGGACAAATCAGCCCCAGCATTTT. It specifies CASSYSARTNQPQHF.

The V call is TRBV6-1, the J call TRBJ2-1; D uncertain. The CDR3 runs 16 residues. The germline V gene has CDR1 MNHNS and CDR2 SASEGT. V was clipped by 1 base and J by 5 bases, with 15 bases between them. As DNA, the CDR3 is TGTGCCAGCAGTGAAGGGCCATTTAGTCCCCACAATGAGCAGTTCTTC. It specifies CASSEGPFSPHNEQFF.

The chain has TRBV20-1 and TRBJ2-2; 7 nucleotides agree with TRBD2. Germline values: CDR1 DFQATT, CDR2 SNEGSKA (reference sequence). Unmatched junction bases numbered 17, after V lost 6 bases and J lost 7 bases. The CDR3 loop spans 16 amino acids. The chain's CDR3 is CSAADPGGGKDGELFF. CDR3 nucleotide sequence: TGCAGTGCAGCAGATCCGGGAGGCGGGAAGGACGGGGAGCTGTTTTTT.